The clone carrying this T cell receptor beta chain occurred once. The entry originates in a study of shared T cell receptors in the human thymus. The CDR3 contains 15 residues. Germline CDR1 and CDR2: MNHNS and SASEGT. V lost 7 bases to trimming and J lost 10 bases, with 20 bases between them. Generated by immunoSEQ multiplex PCR, the TCRdb table keeps only in-frame clones and is missing some. The sample lists 720,000 or so clones; over 75% were seen once. The same specimen was also included in a second study, on human thymus T cells.

The rearrangement joins TRBV6-1 to TRBJ1-6; D possibly corresponds to TRBD1 (5 bases). What was sequenced was thymocytes. The source is a girl less than two years old with a congenital heart defect. The CDR3 loop is CASTTNDRFSSPLHF. The CDR3 DNA reads TGTGCCAGCACCACTAATGACAGATTTAGCTCACCCCTCCACTTT.